This is a list of T cell receptor beta chains from one sample in a study of blood T cell repertoires in COVID-19. This table comes from immunoSEQ multiplex PCR, and its TCRdb copy is limited to in-frame clones, with some not included. This sample has approximately 150,000 clones, with roughly 84% found just once. What was sequenced was PBMCs or T cells enriched from blood (not recorded which). All receptors come from a woman between 50 and 59 years old who had recovered from COVID-19. The CDR3 runs from the conserved cysteine through the conserved F or W. The D gene is left open where the match is weak. Rows give clone size only sometimes, using once, few, many, or a class for an expanded clone.

j_call d_call clone_size v_call cdr3_aa cdr3_nt
TRBJ1-6 - - TRBV25-1 CASSDLTKERSPLHF TGTGCCAGCAGTGACCTTACAAAGGAGAGGTCACCCCTCCACTTT
TRBJ1-1 TRBD1 - TRBV6-5 CASTQPGQSEAFF TGTGCCAGCACCCAACCGGGACAGAGTGAAGCTTTCTTT
TRBJ1-2 - few TRBV4-3 CASSHRLGRFSGYTF TGCGCCAGCAGCCACCGTCTGGGGAGGTTTAGTGGCTACACCTTC
TRBJ2-7 TRBD2 - TRBV3-1/TRBV3-2 CASSRSGRENEQYF TGTGCCAGCAGCAGAAGCGGGAGGGAGAACGAGCAGTACTTC
TRBJ1-3 - once TRBV6-5 CASSRGLSGNTIYF TGTGCCAGCAGTCGGGGTCTCTCTGGAAACACCATATATTTT
TRBJ1-2 TRBD1 - TRBV27 CASSPPLGQATRYTF TGTGCCAGCAGCCCACCCCTGGGACAGGCAACCCGCTACACCTTC
TRBJ1-1 - - TRBV15 CATSRDYERTGSTEAFF TGTGCCACCAGCAGAGATTATGAAAGGACTGGGAGCACTGAAGCTTTCTTT
TRBJ1-2 - once TRBV5-6 CASSSTGSSPVGYGYTF TGTGCCAGCAGCTCCACAGGATCCTCCCCTGTCGGCTATGGCTACACCTTC
TRBJ2-1 - - TRBV7-3 CASSRYSNEQFF TGTGCCAGCAGCCGCTATTCCAATGAGCAGTTCTTC
TRBJ2-7 - once TRBV2 CASSDGRFSYEQYF TGTGCCAGCAGTGATGGGCGCTTCTCCTACGAGCAGTACTTC
TRBJ1-4 - - TRBV3-1/TRBV3-2 CASSQEGAPGREKLFF TGTGCCAGCAGCCAAGAGGGAGCACCAGGAAGGGAAAAACTGTTTTTT
TRBJ1-5 TRBD1 few TRBV6-2/TRBV6-3 CASTPDRGGSNQPQHF TGTGCCAGCACCCCGGACAGGGGAGGAAGCAATCAGCCCCAGCATTTT
TRBJ1-4 TRBD1 - TRBV28 CASSPPGQARGANEKLFF TGTGCCAGCAGTCCGCCGGGACAGGCTCGGGGAGCTAATGAAAAACTGTTTTTT
TRBJ1-4 TRBD1 - TRBV4-3 CASSQEYRGNNEKLFF TGCGCCAGCAGCCAAGAATACAGGGGGAATAATGAAAAACTGTTTTTT
TRBJ2-5 - - TRBV12-3/TRBV12-4 CASSLGTTSNQYF TGTGCCAGCAGTTTAGGGACTACTTCGAACCAGTACTTC
TRBJ2-4 - - TRBV29-1 CSLRMGRNIQYF TGCAGCCTTAGAATGGGGCGAAACATTCAGTACTTC
TRBJ2-7 TRBD1 - TRBV6-5 CAGRGQGNYEQYF TGTGCCGGAAGGGGACAGGGGAACTACGAGCAGTACTTC
TRBJ2-6 - - TRBV5-1 CASSLAGNSGANVLTF TGCGCCAGCAGCTTGGCCGGGAACTCTGGGGCCAACGTCCTGACTTTC
TRBJ2-1 - - TRBV4-3 CASSQSLTTNEQFF TGCGCCAGCAGCCAATCGCTGACTACCAATGAGCAGTTCTTC
TRBJ2-7 - - TRBV6-5 CASVGRTYEQYF TGTGCCAGCGTGGGGCGAACCTACGAGCAGTACTTC
TRBJ2-1 - few TRBV7-2 CASSLSAGKHEQFF TGTGCCAGCAGCTTAAGCGCAGGGAAGCATGAGCAGTTCTTC
TRBJ2-7 TRBD2 - TRBV7-2 CASSLVPAGVYEQYF TGTGCCAGCAGCTTAGTGCCAGCGGGAGTATACGAGCAGTACTTC
TRBJ1-2 - once TRBV4-3 CASSQVLAGNYGYTF TGCGCCAGCAGCCAAGTTCTGGCAGGGAATTATGGCTACACCTTC
TRBJ2-5 TRBD2 - TRBV2 CASRGGGRVGETQYF TGTGCCAGCAGAGGCGGCGGGAGGGTTGGGGAGACCCAGTACTTC
TRBJ2-1 TRBD2 - TRBV19 CASSIPGTRTLF TGTGCCAGTAGTATACCTGGGACTAGAACCCTCTTC
TRBJ2-5 - - TRBV5-6 CASSFRHRKETQYF TGTGCCAGCAGCTTTCGGCACAGAAAAGAGACCCAGTACTTC
TRBJ1-1 - once TRBV18 CATAEGKNTEAFF TGTGCCACCGCGGAGGGGAAGAACACTGAAGCTTTCTTT
TRBJ2-3 TRBD1 - TRBV10-3 CATGTGGKDTQYF TGTGCCACTGGGACAGGGGGCAAAGATACGCAGTATTTT
TRBJ2-3 - - TRBV2 CATRLRGNTDTQYF TGTGCCACCCGATTACGGGGGAACACAGATACGCAGTATTTT
TRBJ2-5 TRBD2 - TRBV10-1 CASSACTSGGCRETQYF TGCGCCAGCAGTGCCTGTACTAGCGGGGGGTGTAGGGAGACCCAGTACTTC
TRBJ2-3 TRBD2 - TRBV24-1 CATFIWGLPTDTQYF TGTGCCACCTTTATATGGGGACTACCCACAGATACGCAGTATTTT
TRBJ1-1 - - TRBV5-1 CASSLTGRDTEAFF TGCGCCAGCAGCTTGACAGGGAGGGACACTGAAGCTTTCTTT
TRBJ1-2 - - TRBV27 CASSFRETYGYTF TGTGCCAGCAGTTTCCGGGAAACCTATGGCTACACCTTC
TRBJ2-2 - - TRBV15 CATSPRVAGELFF TGTGCCACCAGCCCCAGGGTGGCCGGGGAGCTGTTTTTT
TRBJ1-2 TRBD1 - TRBV19 CASSMAGQGLSNYGYTF TGTGCCAGTAGTATGGCCGGACAGGGACTATCTAACTATGGCTACACCTTC
TRBJ1-2 - few TRBV4-2 CASSPGVGDGYTF TGTGCCAGCAGCCCTGGGGTCGGGGATGGCTACACCTTC
TRBJ2-3 TRBD2 - TRBV5-1 CASSWGGESTDTQYF TGCGCCAGCAGCTGGGGGGGAGAGAGCACAGATACGCAGTATTTT
TRBJ2-7 - - TRBV6-2/TRBV6-3 CASSPSAGSYGYEQYF TGTGCCAGCAGTCCCTCCGCCGGGAGTTATGGGTACGAGCAGTACTTC
TRBJ2-7 - once TRBV18 CASSPGRLTGEQYF TGTGCCAGCTCACCGGGCAGGTTAACGGGGGAGCAGTACTTC
TRBJ1-2 - - TRBV5-6 CASSPPGFYGYTF TGTGCCAGCAGCCCACCAGGGTTCTATGGCTACACCTTC
TRBJ1-3 - few TRBV4-3 CASSSFSGNTIYF TGCGCCAGCAGCTCCTTCTCTGGAAACACCATATATTTT
TRBJ1-2 - - TRBV6-1 CASSEQGSDYGYTF TGTGCCAGCAGTGAACAGGGCTCCGACTATGGCTACACCTTC
TRBJ2-2 TRBD2 - TRBV7-8 CASRSGTSYTGELFF TGTGCCAGCAGATCGGGGACTAGCTACACCGGGGAGCTGTTTTTT
TRBJ2-3 TRBD2 - TRBV28 CASSTRTSGERADTQYF TGTGCCAGCAGTACCCGGACTAGCGGAGAACGGGCAGATACGCAGTATTTT
TRBJ1-6 TRBD1 - TRBV2 CASSYGTEYSPLHF TGTGCCAGCAGCTACGGGACAGAGTATTCACCCCTCCACTTT
TRBJ1-2 TRBD1 - TRBV3-1/TRBV3-2 CASRRQGAAHGYTF TGTGCCAGCAGGCGACAGGGGGCCGCTCATGGCTACACCTTC
TRBJ1-6 TRBD1 - TRBV12-3/TRBV12-4 CASSPQGFSPLHF TGTGCCAGCAGTCCACAGGGGTTTTCACCCCTCCACTTT
TRBJ2-7 - - TRBV7-2 CASSFQGVGEQYF TGTGCCAGCAGCTTTCAAGGGGTGGGCGAGCAGTACTTC